Shown below are 19 T cell receptor beta chains from a single sample sequenced in a study of T cells in Graves' hyperthyroidism and ophthalmopathy. Researchers amplified the TCR beta CDR3 regions from RNA transcripts. The HTBI primer set served for first-round RT-PCR of the TCR CDR3. Each CDR3 protein is one row after TCRdb ran MiXCR on the multiplex PCR reads. The data hold 540,000 or so distinct CDR3 sequences, with 15% to 18% observed a single time. The material sequenced was blood. Receptors were obtained from a woman aged 25 to 39 with Graves' hyperthyroidism.

This clonotype was detected a few times. V and J are TRBV7-9 and TRBJ2-6; D is perhaps TRBD1 (6 bases). The V gene's germline CDR1 is SEHNR and CDR2 FQNEAQ (reference sequence). The V and J ends lost 6 bases and 0 bases respectively, with 12 bases between them. The CDR3 loop spans 16 amino acids. The CDR3 reads CASRIDRTSGANVLTF. The CDR3 region has the DNA TGTGCCAGCAGGATAGACAGGACCTCTGGGGCCAACGTCCTGACTTTC.

There are many counts of this clonotype. This chain connects TRBV9 to TRBJ2-1, with D possibly matching TRBD2 (5 bases). Germline V gene data show CDR1 as SGDLS and CDR2 as YYNGEE. Trimming removed 0 bases at V and 5 bases at J, with 12 bases between. This CDR3 has 15 residues. CDR3 residues: CASSVGLAENNEQFF. CDR3 nucleotide sequence: TGTGCCAGCAGCGTAGGGCTAGCTGAGAACAATGAGCAGTTCTTC.

This clonotype has a count of ten or more. The chain combines TRBV3-1 with TRBJ2-5; the match to TRBD2 covers 10 bases. J gave up 2 bases and V 4 bases, and 7 bases lay outside the gene matches. The CDR3 extends over 16 amino acids. CDR1 and CDR2 (germline): LGHDT, YNNKEL (reference sequence). The CDR3 protein is CASSPPLAGNQETQYF. The CDR3 nucleotides read TGTGCCAGCAGCCCCCCACTAGCGGGGAATCAAGAGACCCAGTACTTC.

This chain uses TRBV27 with TRBJ2-5; 15 bases agree with TRBD2. CDR1 and CDR2 (germline): MNHEY, SMNVEV (reference sequence). The J segment lost 5 bases and the V segment lost 5 bases, leaving 9 bases of the junction unmatched. The CDR3 sequence is 17 residues long. The CDR3 coding sequence is TGTGCCAGCAGTCCCCGGACTAGCGGGAGGGTTTGGGAGACCCAGTACTTC. It is translated as CASSPRTSGRVWETQYF.

This clonotype showed up many times. The V and J genes are TRBV7-6 and TRBJ2-2; TRBD2 is a possible D gene (6 bases). Germline values: CDR1 SGHVS, CDR2 FNYEAQ. The CDR3 runs to 14 residues. Trimming cost V 2 bases and J 5 bases, with 9 bases left between them. The CDR3 nucleotides are TGTGCCAGCAGCTTACTGGAGGGGACCGGGGAGCTGTTTTTT. It encodes CASSLLEGTGELFF.

This clonotype was recorded many times. The chain joins TRBV20-1 to TRBJ2-7; 8 bases agree with TRBD2. The trim removed 5 bases at V and 2 bases at J, leaving 14 bases unmatched. This CDR3 spans 16 amino acids. The germline V gene has CDR1 DFQATT and CDR2 SNEGSKA (reference sequence). CDR3 sequence (DNA): TGCAGTGCTCCCGTAGTAGGAGCGGGAGTAACCTACGAGCAGTACTTC. Protein sequence: CSAPVVGAGVTYEQYF.

Regarding this clonotype: One base away lies a much larger clone, so this may be a sequencing read error. This sequence joins TRBV7-2 and TRBJ2-7; 14 bases agree with TRBD2. Germline V gene sequence: CDR1 SGHTA, CDR2 FQGNSA. The CDR3 totals 15 residues. The CDR3 is CASTTTSGRAYERYF. CDR3 sequence (DNA): TGTGCCAGCACCACGACTAGCGGGAGGGCCTACGAGCGGTACTTC.

Concerning this clonotype itself: It may be a read error: a sequence one base away is much more abundant. For the CDR3, the DNA is TGCAGTGCTAGTGGGTGGGCAAACAATGAGCAGTTCTTC. It translates to CSASGWANNEQFF. V usage is TRBV20-1 and J usage is TRBJ2-1; D not resolved. This CDR3 is built from 13 residues. CDR1 and CDR2 from the germline V gene are DFQATT and SNEGSKA (reference sequence). The germline V and J ends were trimmed by 3 bases and 5 bases, with 11 bases remaining between them.

This clonotype was counted at least ten times. The genes are TRBV6-1 and TRBJ1-2; no clear D gene. Trimming left V 6 bases short and J 4 bases short, with 15 bases between. CDR1 is MNHNS and CDR2 is SASEGT in the germline V gene. This CDR3 contains 14 residues. The CDR3 DNA sequence: TGTGCCAGCAGACCCCCCGACATAAGCTATGGCTACACCTTC. The encoded protein is CASRPPDISYGYTF.

This clonotype was observed at least ten times. This chain uses TRBV20-1 with TRBJ2-7, with TRBD2 matching over 7 bases. In germline, CDR1 is DFQATT, CDR2 SNEGSKA (reference sequence). The CDR3 is made up of 14 amino acids. V shed 4 bases and J 2 bases; nucleotides not matched to a gene: 8. This chain's CDR3 is CSANPLAGPYEQYF. The DNA of the CDR3 is TGCAGTGCTAATCCTTTAGCGGGCCCCTACGAGCAGTACTTC.

To note about this clonotype: A clone one base away is much larger, so this may be a read error. The chain carries TRBV27 and TRBJ2-1; no definite D call. The last part of the DNA fits TRBJ2-7 better; the J call may be wrong. Germline CDR1 MNHEY, CDR2 SMNVEV (reference sequence). This CDR3 comprises 12 residues. CDR3 region: CASRGLHNEQYF. In nucleotides, the CDR3 is TGTGCCAGCAGGGGTCTCCACAATGAGCAGTACTTC.

This clonotype was recorded many times. The chain is built from TRBV27 and TRBJ1-1, with D tentatively TRBD1 (5 bases). Germline V lookup: CDR1 MNHEY, CDR2 SMNVEV (reference sequence). The CDR3 extends over 13 amino acids. The germline V and J ends were trimmed by 0 bases and 6 bases, with 8 bases remaining between them. The CDR3 nucleotides are TGTGCCAGCAGTTTATCCGGGACCCCTGAAGCTTTCTTT. The encoded protein is CASSLSGTPEAFF.

In this sample, this clonotype turned up once. This rearrangement joins TRBV28 to TRBJ2-1, with TRBD2 identical over 9 bases. V shed 5 bases and J 8 bases; nucleotides not matched to a gene: 7. The CDR3 is 14 residues long. Germline V gene sequence: CDR1 MDHEN, CDR2 SYDVKM. In DNA, the CDR3 is TGTGCCAGCAGTCCATATAGCGGGAGCTATGAGCAGTTCTTC. Encoded protein: CASSPYSGSYEQFF.

The table lists this clonotype with a few counts. This chain connects TRBV3-1 to TRBJ2-2; 8 positions match TRBD2. CDR3 size: 17 residues. The V gene's germline CDR1 is LGHDT and CDR2 YNNKEL (reference sequence). Trimming removed 5 bases from V and 1 base from J; junction bases left unmatched: 9. CDR3 DNA sequence: TGTGCCAGCAGCTCTATCTGGACTAGCAGGAACACCGGGGAGCTGTTTTTT. This translates into CASSSIWTSRNTGELFF.

This clonotype was seen a handful of times. The genes are TRBV9 and TRBJ2-1; 10 positions match TRBD2. Germline V gene sequence: CDR1 SGDLS, CDR2 YYNGEE. The CDR3 contains 18 residues. V was pared by 0 bases and J by 8 bases, with 14 bases of the junction left unmatched. The CDR3 reads CASSVGWLAGASGDEQFF. Written as DNA, the CDR3 is TGTGCCAGCAGCGTAGGGTGGCTAGCGGGAGCGTCGGGCGATGAGCAGTTCTTC.

The chain recombines TRBV11-1 with TRBJ2-1; 10 bases are a match to TRBD2. V trimming: 1 base; J trimming: 2 bases; junction bases outside the gene matches: 5. The CDR3 has 17 amino acids. Germline V gene data show CDR1 as SGHAT and CDR2 as FQDESV (reference sequence). The DNA of the CDR3 is TGTGCCAGCAGCTTAGGAGGACTAGCGGATACCTACAATGAGCAGTTCTTC. The encoded protein is CASSLGGLADTYNEQFF.

Comment on this clonotype: A much larger clone lies a single base off, so this may be a read error. This is likely a read error, given that the CDR3 carries no conserved phenylalanine or tryptophan at its end. The gene calls are TRBV2 and TRBJ2-2; 8 bases are shared with TRBD1. V dropped 6 bases and J dropped 2; count of bases not matched to a gene: 5. Germline values: CDR1 SNHLY, CDR2 FYNNEI. CDR3 length equals 15 residues. CDR3 DNA sequence: TGTGCCAGCAGAGGGGGGACAGGCAACACCGGGGAGCTGTTTCTT. This codes for CASRGGTGNTGELFL.

V and J are TRBV6-1 and TRBJ2-2; 9 bases are shared with TRBD1. Germline values: CDR1 MNHNS, CDR2 SASEGT. The CDR3 sequence is 16 residues long. Trimming took 4 bases from V and 4 from J; bases not matched to a gene: 7. The CDR3 bases are TGTGCCAGCAGTGTAGACAGGGGGTCTGTCACCGGGGAGCTGTTTTTT. It specifies CASSVDRGSVTGELFF.

In its sample, this clonotype was seen many times. V is TRBV30 and J is TRBJ1-5; tentatively, D is TRBD1 (6 bases). The CDR3 extends over 14 amino acids. The V gene lost 4 bases and the J gene lost 2 bases, with 12 bases spanning the gap. The germline gives CDR1 GTSNPN, CDR2 SVGIG (reference sequence). CDR3 in amino acids: CAWKQGFGNQPQHF. The CDR3 DNA sequence: TGTGCCTGGAAACAGGGTTTCGGCAATCAGCCCCAGCATTTT.